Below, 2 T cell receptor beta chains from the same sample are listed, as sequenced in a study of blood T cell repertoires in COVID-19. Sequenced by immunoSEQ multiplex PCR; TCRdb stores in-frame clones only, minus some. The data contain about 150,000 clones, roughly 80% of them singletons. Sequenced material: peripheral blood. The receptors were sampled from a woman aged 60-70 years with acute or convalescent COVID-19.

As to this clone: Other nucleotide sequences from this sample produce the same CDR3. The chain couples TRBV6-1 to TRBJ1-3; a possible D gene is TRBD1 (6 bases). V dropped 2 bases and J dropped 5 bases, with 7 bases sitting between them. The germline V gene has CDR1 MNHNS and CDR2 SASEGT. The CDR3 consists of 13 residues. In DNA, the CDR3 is TGTGCCAGCAGTGAAACAGGGCGAAACACCATATATTTT. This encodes CASSETGRNTIYF.

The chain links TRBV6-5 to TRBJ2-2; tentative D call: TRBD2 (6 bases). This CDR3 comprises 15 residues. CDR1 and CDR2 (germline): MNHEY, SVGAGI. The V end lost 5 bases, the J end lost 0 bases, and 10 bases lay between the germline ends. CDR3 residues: CASSRGRANTGELFF. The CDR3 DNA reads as TGTGCCAGCAGTCGGGGGAGAGCGAACACCGGGGAGCTGTTTTTT.